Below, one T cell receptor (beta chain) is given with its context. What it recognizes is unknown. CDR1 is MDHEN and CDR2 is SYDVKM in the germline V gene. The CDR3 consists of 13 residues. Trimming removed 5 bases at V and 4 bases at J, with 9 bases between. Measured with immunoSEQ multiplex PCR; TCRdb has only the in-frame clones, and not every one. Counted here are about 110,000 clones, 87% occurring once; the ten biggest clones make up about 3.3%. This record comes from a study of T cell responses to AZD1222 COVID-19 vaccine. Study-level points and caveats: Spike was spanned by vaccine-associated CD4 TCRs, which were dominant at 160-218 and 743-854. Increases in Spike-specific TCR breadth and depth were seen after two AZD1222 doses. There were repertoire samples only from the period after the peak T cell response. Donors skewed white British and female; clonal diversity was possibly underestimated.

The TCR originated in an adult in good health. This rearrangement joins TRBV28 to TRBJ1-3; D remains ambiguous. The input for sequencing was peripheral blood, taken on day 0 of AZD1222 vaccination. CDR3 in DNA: TGTGCCAGCAGTCCGGGCCTGGGAAACACCATATATTTT. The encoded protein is CASSPGLGNTIYF.